The 2 T cell receptor beta chains reported below all come from one sample, sequenced in a study of cytomegalovirus exposure and HLA in healthy donors. PCR used 60 Vbeta primers and 13 Jbeta primers. Clones were sequenced by immunoSEQ multiplex PCR, and TCRdb holds only the in-frame ones, with some missing. The sample includes more than 200,000 clones, 75% to 80% of them seen just once. Sequences were obtained from PBMCs. The origin of the receptors is a male donor in good health and CMV-seronegative.

V gene TRBV21-1 combines with J gene TRBJ2-6; whether TRBD1, the table's D call, matches the DNA was not checked. TRBV21-1 is listed as a pseudogene. The CDR3 length is 17 residues. The CDR3 DNA is TGTGCCAGCAGCCCACACAGGGTATCGGGTGGGGCCAACGTCCTGACTTTC. Amino acid sequence: CASSPHRVSGGANVLTF.

The chain recombines TRBV18 with TRBJ2-2; a weak D match, TRBD2 (5 bases). Trimming removed 4 bases from V and 5 bases from J, with 11 bases in between. Germline lookup yields CDR1 KGHSH and CDR2 LQKENI. There are 14 residues in the CDR3. CDR3 nucleotide sequence: TGTGCCAGCTCACGGGAAAGGGAGACCGGGGAGCTGTTTTTT. It codes for CASSRERETGELFF.